This record concerns one T cell receptor beta chain sequence. This clone was detected only a few times. It lacks a known antigen. Per-base qualities were not stored, and no clone one base away is much larger. Other DNA sequences in this sample translate to the same CDR3. Explained via the paper, the time point label denotes: about 28 days (+/-7) after the second vaccine dose. AZD1222 recipients whose second dose came at about 4 weeks and those whose second dose came at about 12 weeks were combined into one group, since spike-specific TCR depth and breadth did not differ between the two schedules. Vaccinee samples came from UK trials COV001 and COV002, including a single-blind randomized controlled phase 2/3 trial of AZD1222 (ChAdOx1 nCoV-19) in healthy adults. For TCRbeta chain sequencing, PBMC samples were collected from trial participants at day 0 and at day 28 after the second dose. The data belong to a study of T cell responses to AZD1222 COVID-19 vaccine (dated by TCRdb to 2020 to 2023). With regard to the full study: A total of over 230 trial participants underwent TCR sequencing, of whom 207 had received two doses of AZD1222 and roughly 26 had received two doses of the MenACWY control vaccine. Enrollment into the trials was organized by age into subgroups of 18-55, 56-69 and 70-plus years, and those subgroups contained around 150, 28 and 57 TCR-sequenced participants, respectively. The study at large found these results: Most participants were white British and females outnumbered males, and the authors suggested that clonal diversity may have been underestimated. CD4 TCRs associated with the vaccine covered the entire spike protein, and the dominant responses were in regions 160-218 and 743-854. After two AZD1222 doses, spike-specific TCR breadth and depth were significantly higher than at day 0 and than in MenACWY recipients. Reportedly, almost half of the unique spike-specific TCRs recognized epitopes lying outside the regions that are mutated in the B.1.351 and B.1.1.7 variants. Conclusions about previously exposed vaccinees were limited because only 5 or 6 AZD1222 recipients were SARS-CoV-2 seropositive at baseline. In the small 56-69-year group, the increase in depth fell short of significance, most likely because of low power. Because no day 14 peak-response samples were available, repertoires were characterized only after the peak T cell response.

The germline V gene specifies SGHTA as CDR1 and FQGTGA as CDR2. Trimming costs V 2 bases and J 4 bases, and their ends lie 8 bases apart. The cysteine opens and the phenylalanine closes a CDR3 of 13 amino acids. Only the CDR3 portion is preserved as DNA: 39 bases, with reading frame beginning at the first base. The CDR3 regions of human TCRbeta chains were subjected to immunosequencing. Turning to the authors' computational methods: Repertoire TCRs were checked for matches against a reference library of SARS-CoV-2-specific TCRs that had been generated using the MIRA antigen-specificity platform. Breadth meant the fraction of unique TCRs that were SARS-CoV-2-associated, whereas depth meant the fraction of total T cells that were SARS-CoV-2-associated. Each spike-specific TCR was assigned to its reactive spike region and to a CD4 or CD8 class using the MIRA data. Log10-transformed breadth and depth values were compared by one-way ANOVA with Sidak's multiple comparisons tests. TCRdb stores this immuneACCESS table with in-frame sequences only. Part of the clones is absent; in the studies checked, under half of the shortfall reflects unresolved V genes, and no reason is known for the rest. From that table come the V and J calls and clone size; the DNA was used to work out D and trimming. The sample records some 70,000 clones, 80% of which are singletons. The ten biggest clones cover about 14% of the sample.

The receptor comes from an adult who received the AZD1222 COVID-19 vaccine. The source was peripheral blood, collected 28 days after the second AZD1222 dose. The V gene is TRBV7-3 and the J gene is TRBJ1-2; no D gene is confidently identified. The DNA is TGTGCCAGCAGCTTAGAGCCGGGCTATGGCTACACCTTC. Its protein is CASSLEPGYGYTF. The CDR3 plus the reference TRBV7-3 and TRBJ1-2 genes for the other parts give the full variable domain: GAGVSQTPSNKVTEKGKYVELRCDPISGHTALYWYRQSLGQGPEFLIYFQGTGAADDSGLPNDRFFAVRPEGSVSTLKIQRTERGDSAVYLCASSLEPGYGYTFGSGTRLTVV.